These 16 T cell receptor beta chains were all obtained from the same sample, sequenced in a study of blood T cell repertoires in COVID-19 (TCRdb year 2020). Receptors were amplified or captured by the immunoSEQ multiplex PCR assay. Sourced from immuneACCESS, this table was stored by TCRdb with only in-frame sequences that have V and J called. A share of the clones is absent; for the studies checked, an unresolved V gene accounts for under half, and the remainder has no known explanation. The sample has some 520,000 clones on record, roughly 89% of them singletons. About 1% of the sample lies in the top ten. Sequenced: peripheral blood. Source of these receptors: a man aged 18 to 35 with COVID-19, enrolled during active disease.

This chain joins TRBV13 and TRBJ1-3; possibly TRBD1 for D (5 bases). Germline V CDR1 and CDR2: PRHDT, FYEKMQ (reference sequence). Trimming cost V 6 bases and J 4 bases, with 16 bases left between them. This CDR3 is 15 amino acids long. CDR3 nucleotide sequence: TGTGCCAGCAGACCCCGGGGGGATGGAGGAAACACCATATATTTT. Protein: CASRPRGDGGNTIYF.

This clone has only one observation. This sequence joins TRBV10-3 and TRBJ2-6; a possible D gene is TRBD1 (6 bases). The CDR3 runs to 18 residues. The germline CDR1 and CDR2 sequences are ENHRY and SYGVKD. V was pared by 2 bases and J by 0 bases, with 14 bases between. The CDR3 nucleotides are TGTGCCATCAGTGAGAGGGGGTCGGCCGTCTCTGGGGCCAACGTCCTGACTTTC. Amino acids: CAISERGSAVSGANVLTF.

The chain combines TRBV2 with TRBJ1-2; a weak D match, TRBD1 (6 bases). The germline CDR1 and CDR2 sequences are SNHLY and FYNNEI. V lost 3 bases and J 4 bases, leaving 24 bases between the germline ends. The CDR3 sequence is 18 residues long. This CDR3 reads CASSDSNMGAAQLYGYTF. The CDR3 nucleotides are TGTGCCAGCAGTGACAGCAATATGGGGGCGGCTCAACTCTATGGCTACACCTTC.

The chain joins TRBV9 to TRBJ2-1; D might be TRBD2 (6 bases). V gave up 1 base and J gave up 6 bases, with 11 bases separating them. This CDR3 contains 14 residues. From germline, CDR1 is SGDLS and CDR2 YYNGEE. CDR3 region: CASSVHGSGNEQFF. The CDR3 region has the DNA TGTGCCAGCAGCGTACACGGGAGCGGCAATGAGCAGTTCTTC.

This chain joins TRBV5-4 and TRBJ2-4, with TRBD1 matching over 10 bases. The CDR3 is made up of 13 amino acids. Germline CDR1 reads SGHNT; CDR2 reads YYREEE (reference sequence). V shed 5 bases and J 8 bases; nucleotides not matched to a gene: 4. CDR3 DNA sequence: TGTGCCAGCAGTTCCGGGACAGGGGACATTCAGTACTTC. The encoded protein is CASSSGTGDIQYF.

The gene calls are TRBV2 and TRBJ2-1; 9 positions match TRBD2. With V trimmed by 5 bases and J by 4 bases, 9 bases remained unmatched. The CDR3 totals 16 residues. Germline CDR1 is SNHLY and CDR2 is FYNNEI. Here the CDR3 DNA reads TGTGCCAGCAGTTACCTAGCGGGGAACCGATACAATGAGCAGTTCTTC. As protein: CASSYLAGNRYNEQFF.

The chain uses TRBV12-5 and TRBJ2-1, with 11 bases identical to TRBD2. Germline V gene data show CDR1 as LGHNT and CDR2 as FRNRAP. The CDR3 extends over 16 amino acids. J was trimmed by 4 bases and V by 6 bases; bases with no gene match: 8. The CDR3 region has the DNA TGTGCTAGTGGACCGAACCGACTAGCGGGGTACAATGAGCAGTTCTTC. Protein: CASGPNRLAGYNEQFF.

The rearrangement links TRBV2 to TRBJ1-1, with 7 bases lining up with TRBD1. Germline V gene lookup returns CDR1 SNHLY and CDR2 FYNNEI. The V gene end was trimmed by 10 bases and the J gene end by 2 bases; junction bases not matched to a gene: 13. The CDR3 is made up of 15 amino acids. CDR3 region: CATSGQDTPNTEAFF. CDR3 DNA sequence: TGTGCCACCTCAGGACAGGATACCCCTAACACTGAAGCTTTCTTT.

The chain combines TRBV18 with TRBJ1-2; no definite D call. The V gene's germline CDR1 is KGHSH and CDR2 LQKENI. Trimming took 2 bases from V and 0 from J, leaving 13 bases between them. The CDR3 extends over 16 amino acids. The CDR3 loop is CASSPVSGNANYGYTF. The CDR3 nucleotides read TGTGCCAGCTCACCAGTGAGCGGGAACGCTAACTATGGCTACACCTTC. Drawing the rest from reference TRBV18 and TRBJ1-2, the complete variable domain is NAGVMQNPRHLVRRRGQEARLRCSPMKGHSHVYWYRQLPEEGLKFMVYLQKENIIDESGMPKERFSAEFPKEGPSILRIQQVVRGDSAAYFCASSPVSGNANYGYTFGSGTRLTVV.

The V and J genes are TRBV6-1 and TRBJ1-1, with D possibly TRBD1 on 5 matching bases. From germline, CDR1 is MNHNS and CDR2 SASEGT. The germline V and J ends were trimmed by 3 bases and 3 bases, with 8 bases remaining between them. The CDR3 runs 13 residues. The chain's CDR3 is CASSDGGYTEAFF. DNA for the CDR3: TGTGCCAGCAGTGACGGGGGGTACACTGAAGCTTTCTTT.

The DNA of the CDR3 is TGTGCCAGCAGTGAACGGGGGGGTTGGAATGAGCAGTTCTTC. This gives the protein CASSERGGWNEQFF. The chain links TRBV25-1 to TRBJ2-1; 8 nucleotides agree with TRBD2. The CDR3 sequence is 14 residues long. Germline CDR1 and CDR2: MGHDK and SYGVNS. V lost 2 bases, J lost 7 bases, and 4 bases stayed unmatched. Filled out from reference TRBV25-1 and TRBJ2-1, the complete variable domain reads EADIYQTPRYLVIGTGKKITLECSQTMGHDKMYWYQQDPGMELHLIHYSYGVNSTEKGDLSSESTVSRIRTEHFPLTLESARPSHTSQYLCASSERGGWNEQFFGPGTRLTVL.

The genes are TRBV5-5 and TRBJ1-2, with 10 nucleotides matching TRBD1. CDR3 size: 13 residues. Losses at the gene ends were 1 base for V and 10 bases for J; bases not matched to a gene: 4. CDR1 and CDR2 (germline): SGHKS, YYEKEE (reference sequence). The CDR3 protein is CASSLLGQGTYTF. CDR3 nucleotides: TGTGCCAGCAGCTTGTTGGGACAGGGGACCTACACCTTC.

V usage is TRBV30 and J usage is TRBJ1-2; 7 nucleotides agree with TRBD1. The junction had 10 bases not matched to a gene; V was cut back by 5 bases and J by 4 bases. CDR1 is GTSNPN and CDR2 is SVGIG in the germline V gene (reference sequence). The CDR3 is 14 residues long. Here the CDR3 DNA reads TGTGCCTGGGAGACTCAGGGGGGAGTCTATGGCTACACCTTC. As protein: CAWETQGGVYGYTF.

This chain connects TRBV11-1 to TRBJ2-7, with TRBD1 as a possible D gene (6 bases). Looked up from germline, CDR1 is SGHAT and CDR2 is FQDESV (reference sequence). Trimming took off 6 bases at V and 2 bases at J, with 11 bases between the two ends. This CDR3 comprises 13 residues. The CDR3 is CASSSQGTYEQYF. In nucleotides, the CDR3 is TGTGCCAGCAGTTCACAGGGAACCTACGAGCAGTACTTC.

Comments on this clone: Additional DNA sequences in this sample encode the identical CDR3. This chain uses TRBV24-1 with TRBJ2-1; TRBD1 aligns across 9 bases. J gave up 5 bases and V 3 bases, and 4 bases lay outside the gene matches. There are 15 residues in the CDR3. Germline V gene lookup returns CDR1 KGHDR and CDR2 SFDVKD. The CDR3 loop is CATSDPGQGNNEQFF. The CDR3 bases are TGTGCCACCAGTGATCCGGGACAGGGTAACAATGAGCAGTTCTTC.

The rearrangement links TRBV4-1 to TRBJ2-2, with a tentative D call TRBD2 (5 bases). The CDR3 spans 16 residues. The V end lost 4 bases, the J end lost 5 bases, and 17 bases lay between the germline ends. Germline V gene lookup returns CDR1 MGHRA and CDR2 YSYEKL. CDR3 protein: CASSLRVTLRTGELFF. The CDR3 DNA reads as TGCGCCAGCAGCCTGAGGGTAACCCTGAGGACCGGGGAGCTGTTTTTT.